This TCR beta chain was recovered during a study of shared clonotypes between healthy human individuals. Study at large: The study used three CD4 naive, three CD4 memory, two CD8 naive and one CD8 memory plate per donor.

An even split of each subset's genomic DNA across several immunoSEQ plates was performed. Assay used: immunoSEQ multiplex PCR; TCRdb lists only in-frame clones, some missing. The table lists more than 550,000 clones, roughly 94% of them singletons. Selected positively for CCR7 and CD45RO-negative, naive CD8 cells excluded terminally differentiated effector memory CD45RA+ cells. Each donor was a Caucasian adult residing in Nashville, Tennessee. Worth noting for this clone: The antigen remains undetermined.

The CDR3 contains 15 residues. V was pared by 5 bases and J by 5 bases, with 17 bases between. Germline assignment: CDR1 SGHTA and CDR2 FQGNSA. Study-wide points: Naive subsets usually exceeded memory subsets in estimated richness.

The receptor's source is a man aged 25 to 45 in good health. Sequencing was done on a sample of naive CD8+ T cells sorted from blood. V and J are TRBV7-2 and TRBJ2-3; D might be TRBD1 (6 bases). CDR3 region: CASSRTGTRIDTQYF. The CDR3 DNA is TGTGCCAGCAGCCGTACCGGGACAAGAATAGATACGCAGTATTTT.